Below are 29 T cell receptor beta chains sequenced from a single sample in a study of T cell repertoires in cytomegalovirus infection. Via MiXCR, TCRdb re-called the reads, giving one row per CDR3 protein. Here the sample spans under 200,000 distinct CDR3 sequences, approximately 9.7% being singletons. The material sequenced was PBMCs. These TCRs come from a human donor in good health (CMV status not recorded). Some clones in this sample may be carry-over from other donors' samples.

The rearrangement links TRBV7-2 to TRBJ2-7; maybe TRBD2 (5 bases). The V end was cut by 3 bases, the J end by 4 bases, with 16 bases between. The CDR3 has 15 amino acids. Per germline, CDR1 SGHTA and CDR2 FQGNSA. Written as DNA, the CDR3 is TGTGCCAGCAGCTTCAGAGGGAAGGGTTCGTACGAGCAGTACTTC. Amino acid sequence: CASSFRGKGSYEQYF.

This clonotype was seen ten or more times. J is TRBJ1-1 and V is TRBV5-1; D call uncertain. CDR3 size: 16 residues. Trimming pared 0 bases from V and 8 bases from J, leaving 20 bases between. Germline lookup yields CDR1 SGHRS and CDR2 YFSETQ. CDR3 bases: TGCGCCAGCAGCTTGGGGGTTAGTGGAGGCTTCTCAGAAGCTTTCTTT. Residues: CASSLGVSGGFSEAFF.

In its sample, this clonotype was seen many times. V usage is TRBV7-9 and J usage is TRBJ2-7; TRBD2 matches 10 bases. V dropped 4 bases and J dropped 3; count of bases not matched to a gene: 15. Per the germline V gene, CDR1 is SEHNR and CDR2 is FQNEAQ (reference sequence). The CDR3 runs to 18 residues. The CDR3 DNA is TGTGCCAGCAGCTCCCCTAGTGGGCTAGCGGGAGCGGGCTACGAGCAGTACTTC. Protein product: CASSSPSGLAGAGYEQYF.

The chain carries TRBV19 and TRBJ2-1, with 7 bases fitting TRBD2. Germline V gives CDR1 LNHDA, CDR2 SQIVND (reference sequence). V dropped 6 bases and J dropped 6; count of bases not matched to a gene: 8. This CDR3 spans 14 amino acids. CDR3 nucleotide sequence: TGTGCCAGTAGCTTTGTTGGCGGGGGCAATGAGCAGTTCTTC. It codes for CASSFVGGGNEQFF.

This clonotype was picked up a small number of times. V and J are TRBV7-2 and TRBJ2-1; TRBD1 matches at 9 bases. The V and J ends lost 1 base and 9 bases, in that order; junction bases with no gene match: 4. This CDR3 region has 14 residues. Germline CDR1 SGHTA, CDR2 FQGNSA. This CDR3 is CASSLGTGDTEQFF. CDR3 DNA: TGTGCCAGCAGCTTAGGGACAGGGGATACTGAGCAGTTCTTC.

The sample holds many counts of this clonotype. The V call is TRBV7-9, the J call TRBJ1-5; no clear D. CDR3 length: 13 amino acids. CDR1 and CDR2 from the germline V gene are SEHNR and FQNEAQ (reference sequence). The V gene lost 7 bases and the J gene lost 5 bases, with 12 bases spanning the gap. CDR3 DNA sequence: TGTGCCAGCAACCAGGAGAGCGATCAGCCCCAGCATTTT. Translation: CASNQESDQPQHF. Based on the CDR3 plus reference TRBV7-9 and TRBJ1-5, the full variable domain is DTGVSQNPRHKITKRGQNVTFRCDPISEHNRLYWYRQTLGQGPEFLTYFQNEAQLEKSRLLSDRFSAERPKGSFSTLEIQRTEQGDSAMYLCASNQESDQPQHFGDGTRLSIL.

This clonotype was recorded at least ten times. V gene TRBV7-9 combines with J gene TRBJ1-2; D is unresolved. Germline CDR1 is SEHNR and CDR2 is FQNEAQ (reference sequence). The CDR3 consists of 13 residues. Trimming took off 5 bases at V and 5 bases at J, with 12 bases between the two ends. The CDR3 sequence: CASSQAMWYGYTF. For the CDR3, the DNA is TGTGCCAGCAGCCAGGCAATGTGGTATGGCTACACCTTC.

The chain employs TRBV20-1 and TRBJ1-1; D unclear. This CDR3 has 12 amino acids. The germline gives CDR1 DFQATT, CDR2 SNEGSKA (reference sequence). The CDR3 spells CRPGPPNTEAFF. For the CDR3, the DNA is TGCAGGCCCGGACCGCCGAACACTGAAGCTTTCTTT.

The chain is built from TRBV20-1 and TRBJ2-7; 7 bases align to TRBD2. The CDR3 has 17 residues. Trimming removed 0 bases from V and 0 bases from J; junction bases left unmatched: 11. CDR1 and CDR2 (germline): DFQATT, SNEGSKA (reference sequence). CDR3 coding DNA: TGCAGTGCTAGAGAGGGGGGAGGGCTTCGTCTCTCCTACGAGCAGTACTTC. It translates to CSAREGGGLRLSYEQYF.

This clonotype was seen only a few times. The chain is built from TRBV2 and TRBJ2-1; 9 bases agree with TRBD2. The V gene end was trimmed by 0 bases and the J gene end by 1 base; junction bases not matched to a gene: 7. The CDR3 totals 18 residues. Germline CDR1 and CDR2: SNHLY and FYNNEI. The DNA of the CDR3 is TGTGCCAGCAGTGAAGCGCCTAGCGGGATGGGATCCTACAATGAGCAGTTCTTC. It yields the protein CASSEAPSGMGSYNEQFF.

The rearrangement uses TRBV5-6 and TRBJ2-1; 10 bases agree with TRBD2. V shed 2 bases and J 5 bases; nucleotides not matched to a gene: 4. This CDR3 spans 15 amino acids. CDR1 and CDR2 (germline): SGHDT, YYEEEE. For the CDR3, the DNA is TGTGCCAGCAGCTTTCGACTAGCGGGTAACAATGAGCAGTTCTTC. It codes for CASSFRLAGNNEQFF.

The chain has TRBV5-4 and TRBJ2-3; TRBD2 matches 8 bases. Trimming took 2 bases from V and 3 from J; bases not matched to a gene: 5. CDR1 SGHNT and CDR2 YYREEE come from the germline V gene (reference sequence). There are 15 residues in the CDR3. CDR3 loop: CASSFREGPTDTQYF. The CDR3 region has the DNA TGTGCCAGCAGCTTTCGGGAGGGCCCAACAGATACGCAGTATTTT.

The genes are TRBV28 and TRBJ1-1; perhaps TRBD1 as D (5 bases). Trimming pared 10 bases from V and 2 bases from J, leaving 14 bases between. This CDR3 is 13 amino acids long. Germline assignment: CDR1 MDHEN and CDR2 SYDVKM. The CDR3 DNA sequence: TGTGCCACTGGAGTGGGGGTAAACACTGAAGCTTTCTTT. Its protein is CATGVGVNTEAFF.

The CDR3 nucleotides are TGTGCCTGGAGTGTGCGGGAGGGATATGGCTACACCTTC. Its protein product is CAWSVREGYGYTF. The chain joins TRBV30 to TRBJ1-2; no clear D. The CDR3 extends over 13 amino acids. Trimming removed 0 bases at V and 5 bases at J, with 10 bases between. Germline CDR1 and CDR2: GTSNPN and SVGIG (reference sequence).

The chain is built from TRBV7-2 and TRBJ1-3; D ambiguous. Germline values: CDR1 SGHTA, CDR2 FQGNSA. Trimming removed 5 bases from V and 2 bases from J, with 10 bases in between. The CDR3 consists of 14 residues. The DNA for the CDR3 is TGTGCCAGCAGCATAGTTGCTGCTGGAAACACCATATATTTT. Translation: CASSIVAAGNTIYF.

There are many counts of this clonotype. The rearrangement uses TRBV28 and TRBJ1-1, with D tentatively TRBD1 (5 bases). V lost 8 bases and J lost 1, with 17 bases in between. The CDR3 covers 15 residues. Germline CDR1 is MDHEN and CDR2 is SYDVKM. The CDR3 region has the DNA TGTGCCAGCGGAGGTACGGGGGGTCCGAACACTGAAGCTTTCTTT. Translated, it gives CASGGTGGPNTEAFF.

This clonotype was seen at least ten times. The rearrangement uses TRBV5-5 and TRBJ2-7; possible D gene TRBD1, 6 bases. The germline V gene has CDR1 SGHKS and CDR2 YYEKEE (reference sequence). The CDR3 spans 15 residues. Deletions cut 0 bases from V and 5 bases from J, with 15 bases between. The CDR3 nucleotides read TGTGCCAGCAGCTTGGAACAGGGTCGATGGGACGAGCAGTACTTC. This sequence encodes CASSLEQGRWDEQYF.

The sample holds many counts of this clonotype. The chain employs TRBV11-2 and TRBJ2-7; 7 bases match TRBD2. Per the germline V gene, CDR1 is SGHAT and CDR2 is FQNNGV. The CDR3 is 15 amino acids. Trimming cost V 8 bases and J 4 bases; bases outside gene matches: 14. Here the CDR3 DNA reads TGTGCCAGCTCCGGGGCGGTTTGGGGAGGGTACGAGCAGTACTTC. Translating gives CASSGAVWGGYEQYF.

The gene calls are TRBV5-6 and TRBJ1-1, with D unclear. Between the trimmed V and J ends, which lost 1 base and 11 bases, there was a span of 12 bases. This CDR3 has 12 amino acids. CDR1 and CDR2 from the germline V gene are SGHDT and YYEEEE. For the CDR3, the DNA is TGTGCCAGCAGCTTGTACCAGACGGAGGCTTTCTTT. Translated, it gives CASSLYQTEAFF.

Many counts were recorded for this clonotype. The chain recombines TRBV6-2 or TRBV6-3 with TRBJ2-3, with D hard to call. The CDR3 runs to 15 residues. Looked up from germline, CDR1 is MNHEY and CDR2 is SVGEGT. The V gene lost 6 bases and the J gene lost 2 bases, with 15 bases spanning the gap. CDR3 region: CASSPLGALTDTQYF. In nucleotides, the CDR3 is TGTGCCAGCAGCCCCCTTGGAGCTCTCACAGATACGCAGTATTTT.

At least ten counts were recorded for this clonotype. The chain joins TRBV6-2 or TRBV6-3 to TRBJ1-1, with a weak D call TRBD1 (5 bases). From germline, CDR1 is MNHEY and CDR2 SVGEGT. The V gene lost 8 bases and the J gene lost 3 bases, with 16 bases spanning the gap. The CDR3 spans 14 residues. The CDR3 is CASAGQNGYTEAFF. The CDR3 region has the DNA TGTGCCAGCGCCGGACAAAACGGGTACACTGAAGCTTTCTTT.

This rearrangement joins TRBV14 to TRBJ2-4; TRBD1 matches at 10 bases. V gave up 5 bases and J gave up 6 bases; unmatched junction bases: 7. The CDR3 is 15 residues long. The germline V gene has CDR1 SGHDN and CDR2 FVKESK. The CDR3 sequence: CASSSRQGARNIQYF. The CDR3 DNA reads TGTGCCAGCAGCTCCCGACAGGGGGCGAGAAACATTCAGTACTTC. Full variable domain (remainder filled in from reference TRBV14 and TRBJ2-4): EAGVTQFPSHSVIEKGQTVTLRCDPISGHDNLYWYRRVMGKEIKFLLHFVKESKQDESGMPNNRFLAERTGGTYSTLKVQPAELEDSGVYFCASSSRQGARNIQYFGAGTRLSVL.

Only a few counts were recorded for this clonotype. The rearrangement uses TRBV28 and TRBJ1-4; 7 bases fit TRBD1. Germline CDR1 is MDHEN and CDR2 is SYDVKM. The V and J ends lost 5 bases and 2 bases, in that order; junction bases with no gene match: 20. CDR3 length equals 20 residues. The chain's CDR3 is CASSTRPTGIGAPTNEKLFF. CDR3 sequence (DNA): TGTGCCAGCAGTACCCGACCGACAGGGATTGGGGCCCCCACTAATGAAAAACTGTTTTTT.

This clonotype was detected a few times. This chain uses TRBV6-2 or TRBV6-3 with TRBJ2-7; D possibly corresponds to TRBD2 (7 bases). V lost 8 bases, J lost 1 base, and 12 bases lay in between. The V gene's germline CDR1 is MNHEY and CDR2 SVGEGT. The CDR3 runs to 13 residues. The CDR3 sequence: CASEGGGSYEQYF. The CDR3 bases are TGTGCCAGCGAGGGAGGGGGATCCTACGAGCAGTACTTC.

The rearrangement uses TRBV5-4 and TRBJ2-1; 8 positions agree with TRBD2. V lost 1 base, J lost 5 bases, and 5 bases stayed unmatched. The CDR3 spans 15 residues. Germline assignment: CDR1 SGHNT and CDR2 YYREEE (reference sequence). This CDR3 is CASSLTGGPHNEQFF. As DNA, the CDR3 is TGTGCCAGCAGCTTGACGGGAGGGCCACACAATGAGCAGTTCTTC.

This rearrangement joins TRBV18 to TRBJ2-7; 10 nucleotides align to TRBD2. The trim removed 3 bases at V and 1 base at J, leaving 3 bases unmatched. This CDR3 region has 15 residues. The V gene's germline CDR1 is KGHSH and CDR2 LQKENI. CDR3 DNA: TGTGCCAGCTCACCCGGGACTAGCGCATCCTACGAGCAGTACTTC. Protein: CASSPGTSASYEQYF.

The chain links TRBV12-3 or TRBV12-4 to TRBJ1-1; 7 nucleotides match TRBD1. With 7 bases clipped from V and 4 bases from J, the junction kept 6 bases outside the gene matches. CDR3 length: 13 residues. The CDR3 loop reads CASKDRAGTEAFF. The CDR3 coding sequence is TGTGCCAGCAAAGACAGGGCGGGCACTGAAGCTTTCTTT.

Sample share makes this clonotype medium-sized. The chain combines TRBV7-2 with TRBJ1-5, with D perhaps TRBD1 (5 bases). V lost 5 bases and J 7 bases, leaving 15 bases between the germline ends. Looked up from germline, CDR1 is SGHTA and CDR2 is FQGNSA. The CDR3 loop spans 14 amino acids. CDR3 DNA sequence: TGTGCCAGCAGCCTCACGGGGGGAGGACAGCCCCAGCATTTT. Translating it yields CASSLTGGGQPQHF.

This clonotype occurred a few times. The CDR3 is CASSFGLAGGPTTTDTQYF. CDR3 in DNA: TGTGCCAGCAGTTTCGGACTAGCGGGGGGCCCGACAACTACAGATACGCAGTATTTT. The chain links TRBV11-2 to TRBJ2-3; 14 bases match TRBD2. J was trimmed by 3 bases and V by 6 bases; bases with no gene match: 14. This CDR3 has 19 residues. Per the germline V gene, CDR1 is SGHAT and CDR2 is FQNNGV.